These 28 T cell receptor beta chains were all obtained from the same sample, sequenced in a study of OX40 agonist ivuxolimab in advanced cancers. The table came from immunoSEQ multiplex PCR; TCRdb's copy has only in-frame clones and leaves some out. The repertoire has tens of thousands of clones, roughly 86% of them found once; the top ten carry 5.5% to 7%. The sequencing used CD4+ or CD8+ T cells sorted from blood, collected in a trial of the OX40 agonist ivuxolimab. All receptors derive from an adult with an advanced solid tumor such as melanoma, head and neck, liver or kidney cancer.

V is TRBV29-1 and J is TRBJ2-3, with D possibly matching TRBD2 (6 bases). Deletions cut 4 bases from V and 2 bases from J, with 13 bases between. The germline V gene has CDR1 SQVTM and CDR2 ANQGSEA. The CDR3 covers 14 residues. Here the CDR3 DNA reads TGCAGCGTTGGGGACTTTCTTTTCACAGATACGCAGTATTTT. It specifies CSVGDFLFTDTQYF.

J is TRBJ1-5 and V is TRBV30; perhaps TRBD1 as D (5 bases). Per the germline V gene, CDR1 is GTSNPN and CDR2 is SVGIG (reference sequence). The CDR3 contains 14 residues. V lost 3 bases and J 6 bases, leaving 15 bases between the germline ends. CDR3 region: CAWSSGTRSQPQHF. The CDR3, as DNA: TGTGCCTGGAGCTCAGGGACTCGCAGTCAGCCCCAGCATTTT. Using reference TRBV30 and TRBJ1-5 for the parts outside the CDR3, the full variable domain is SQTIHQWPATLVQPVGSPLSLECTVEGTSNPNLYWYRQAAGRGLQLLFYSVGIGQISSEVPQNLSASRPQDRQFILSSKKLLLSDSGFYLCAWSSGTRSQPQHFGDGTRLSIL.

The chain recombines TRBV19 with TRBJ2-3; D not resolved. Germline assignment: CDR1 LNHDA and CDR2 SQIVND (reference sequence). The V end lost 7 bases, the J end lost 0 bases, and 14 bases lay between the germline ends. The CDR3 sequence is 15 residues long. CDR3 nucleotides: TGTGCCAGTAAACGAGGAACGTCTAGCACAGATACGCAGTATTTT. Translation: CASKRGTSSTDTQYF. The whole variable domain, filled in from reference TRBV19 and TRBJ2-3, reads DGGITQSPKYLFRKEGQNVTLSCEQNLNHDAMYWYRQDPGQGLRLIYYSQIVNDFQKGDIAEGYSVSREKKESFPLTVTSAQKNPTAFYLCASKRGTSSTDTQYFGPGTRLTVL.

The gene calls are TRBV6-1 and TRBJ1-2, with a possible D match to TRBD1 (5 bases). The germline V gene encodes CDR1 MNHNS and CDR2 SASEGT. The CDR3 has 15 amino acids. V was shortened by 6 bases and J by 2 bases, with 16 bases between the two germline ends. CDR3 nucleotide sequence: TGTGCCAGCAGACCCCGACAGATAGAGAACTATGGCTACACCTTC. It encodes CASRPRQIENYGYTF.

The chain combines TRBV19 with TRBJ1-5; no firm D call. CDR3 length: 13 residues. Trimming took 7 bases from V and 3 from J, leaving 10 bases between them. CDR1 and CDR2 from the germline V gene are LNHDA and SQIVND (reference sequence). The CDR3 region has the DNA TGTGCCAGTACAGGAGGCTTCAATCAGCCCCAGCATTTT. Translation: CASTGGFNQPQHF.

The chain employs TRBV7-9 and TRBJ2-3, with a possible D match to TRBD2 (7 bases). Germline CDR1 and CDR2: SEHNR and FQNEAQ (reference sequence). V was shortened by 5 bases and J by 3 bases, with 12 bases between the two germline ends. The CDR3 spans 14 residues. CDR3 bases: TGTGCCAGCAGCCGCGGGGGCACGACAGATACGCAGTATTTT. It translates to CASSRGGTTDTQYF.

A word on this clone: A read error may account for a junction end that differs from germline. This sequence joins TRBV5-5 and TRBJ2-7; D possibly corresponds to TRBD1 (6 bases). CDR1 SGHKS and CDR2 YYEKEE come from the germline V gene (reference sequence). The length of the CDR3 is 12 residues. CDR3 DNA sequence: TGTGCCAGCAAAAATGAAACAGGGACCTCCAACTTC. Its protein is CASKNETGTSNF.

The chain recombines TRBV6-5 with TRBJ2-7, with a weak D call TRBD1 (5 bases). The CDR3 has 15 amino acids. V was pared by 5 bases and J by 5 bases, with 19 bases between. The germline V gene encodes CDR1 MNHEY and CDR2 SVGAGI. CDR3 region: CASSRYRFETHEQYF. The CDR3 nucleotides read TGTGCCAGCAGTAGATACAGGTTCGAGACCCACGAGCAGTACTTC.

This clone was seen a few times. Other DNA variants within this sample encode the same CDR3. The CDR3 DNA follows: TGCGCCAGCAGCCTATCCGGGACAGACAATGAAAAACTGTTTTTT. It translates to CASSLSGTDNEKLFF. This rearrangement joins TRBV5-1 to TRBJ1-4; 7 nucleotides align to TRBD1. V gave up 4 bases and J gave up 5 bases; unmatched junction bases: 8. CDR1 is SGHRS and CDR2 is YFSETQ in the germline V gene. The CDR3 is 15 residues long.

This clone was seen only once. The V gene is TRBV11-2, the J gene TRBJ2-5; D gene ambiguous. With the DNA end fitting TRBJ2-7 better, the J assignment may be wrong. This CDR3 has 13 amino acids. The germline CDR1 and CDR2 sequences are SGHAT and FQNNGV. The CDR3 loop reads CASSLYTDYEQYF. The CDR3 DNA reads TGTGCCAGCAGCTTATACACAGACTACGAGCAGTACTTC.

This chain connects TRBV7-9 to TRBJ1-2, with D tentatively TRBD1 (6 bases). CDR1 SEHNR and CDR2 FQNEAQ come from the germline V gene (reference sequence). CDR3 length: 16 amino acids. Trimming stripped 3 bases from V and 2 bases from J, with 16 bases between. CDR3 in amino acids: CASSFQGRGQNYGYTF. The CDR3 DNA reads TGTGCCAGCAGCTTCCAGGGGAGGGGCCAAAACTATGGCTACACCTTC.

The CDR3 bases are TGTGCCAGCAGCTTTCTGGGGACACAAGAGAACGAGCAGTACTTC. This codes for CASSFLGTQENEQYF. This chain uses TRBV5-4 with TRBJ2-7; TRBD1 might be the D (6 bases). With 2 bases removed from V and 5 bases from J, the gap between germline ends came to 17 bases. The CDR3 runs 15 residues. Germline loops: CDR1 SGHNT, CDR2 YYREEE (reference sequence). The complete variable domain, with remaining parts taken from reference TRBV5-4 and TRBJ2-7, reads ETGVTQSPTHLIKTRGQQVTLRCSSQSGHNTVSWYQQALGQGPQFIFQYYREEENGRGNFPPRFSGLQFPNYSSELNVNALELDDSALYLCASSFLGTQENEQYFGPGTRLTVT.

The chain joins TRBV5-1 to TRBJ1-1, with D perhaps TRBD1 (6 bases). The V gene lost 4 bases and the J gene lost 1 base, with 14 bases spanning the gap. This CDR3 region has 15 residues. Germline CDR1 and CDR2: SGHRS and YFSETQ. The CDR3 DNA is TGCGCCAGCAGCGGGTACAGGGAGACGAACACTGAAGCTTTCTTT. Translation: CASSGYRETNTEAFF.

The count of this clone is one. The chain joins TRBV7-2 to TRBJ1-1; weak D call: TRBD1 (5 bases). Trimming removed 0 bases at V and 1 base at J, with 9 bases between. The CDR3 consists of 15 residues. CDR1 and CDR2 (germline): SGHTA, FQGNSA. DNA for the CDR3: TGTGCCAGCAGCTTAGCCTGGGGGAGGAACACTGAAGCTTTCTTT. Amino acid sequence: CASSLAWGRNTEAFF. Full variable domain (remainder filled in from reference TRBV7-2 and TRBJ1-1): GAGVSQSPSNKVTEKGKDVELRCDPISGHTALYWYRQSLGQGLEFLIYFQGNSAPDKSGLPSDRFSAERTGGSVSTLTIQRTQQEDSAVYLCASSLAWGRNTEAFFGQGTRLTVV.

J is TRBJ1-5 and V is TRBV11-1; perhaps TRBD1 as D (6 bases). Trimming left V 5 bases short and J 6 bases short, with 17 bases between. In germline, CDR1 is SGHAT, CDR2 FQDESV (reference sequence). The CDR3 has 15 residues. CDR3 bases: TGTGCCAGCAGCCCCCGCGGGGGGGGCATTCAGCCCCAGCATTTT. Amino acid sequence: CASSPRGGGIQPQHF.

CDR3 DNA sequence: TGTGCCAGCAGCTTCAGCAGGGCCGTAAACATTCAGTACTTC. It yields the protein CASSFSRAVNIQYF. The chain couples TRBV11-2 to TRBJ2-4; possibly TRBD1 for D (5 bases). The V end was cut by 3 bases, the J end by 6 bases, with 12 bases between. This CDR3 has 14 amino acids. The germline CDR1 and CDR2 sequences are SGHAT and FQNNGV.

This chain links TRBV6-6 with TRBJ2-3; 11 nucleotides match TRBD2. CDR3 length: 13 residues. Germline assignment: CDR1 MNHNY and CDR2 SVGAGI (reference sequence). The CDR3 loop reads CSSSGRARDTQYF. The CDR3 DNA reads TGTTCAAGTAGCGGGAGGGCCAGAGATACGCAGTATTTT.

CDR3 DNA: TGTGCCAGCAGTTTAACTAGGAGGGGGCTCGACGGGGAGCTGTTTTTT. It specifies CASSLTRRGLDGELFF. The rearrangement links TRBV6-5 to TRBJ2-2, with D maybe TRBD1 (7 bases). Trimming shortened V by 4 bases and J by 7 bases, and 19 bases separated the two germline ends. Germline values: CDR1 MNHEY, CDR2 SVGAGI. CDR3 length: 16 amino acids.

This clone was picked up one time. This sequence joins TRBV20-1 and TRBJ2-5; no definite D call. The CDR3 sequence is 10 residues long. Germline V gene data show CDR1 as DFQATT and CDR2 as SNEGSKA (reference sequence). The V gene lost 4 bases and the J gene lost 3 bases, with 3 bases spanning the gap. The CDR3 sequence: CSAKKETQYF. The CDR3 coding sequence is TGCAGTGCTAAGAAAGAGACCCAGTACTTC.

V usage is TRBV6-5 and J usage is TRBJ1-1; D unresolved. Looked up from germline, CDR1 is MNHEY and CDR2 is SVGAGI. This CDR3 is built from 15 residues. The V end lost 0 bases, the J end lost 1 base, and 9 bases lay between the germline ends. CDR3 sequence (DNA): TGTGCCAGCAGTTACTCGGATTCAGGGAACACTGAAGCTTTCTTT. Protein product: CASSYSDSGNTEAFF.

The rearrangement links TRBV5-8 to TRBJ2-1; D gene uncertain. Germline V gives CDR1 SGHTS, CDR2 YDEGEE. The CDR3 is 11 residues long. The germline V and J ends were trimmed by 2 bases and 9 bases, with 6 bases remaining between them. As DNA, the CDR3 is TGTGCCAGCAGCTTCATGTTTGAGCAGTTCTTC. This sequence encodes CASSFMFEQFF. Together with reference TRBV5-8 and TRBJ2-1, the CDR3 gives the full variable domain: EAGVTQSPTHLIKTRGQQATLRCSPISGHTSVYWYQQALGLGLQFLLWYDEGEERNRGNFPPRFSGRQFPNYSSELNVNALELEDSALYLCASSFMFEQFFGPGTRLTVL.

V is TRBV4-2 and J is TRBJ2-5, with D hard to call. The J call could be wrong; TRBJ2-7 is a better fit for the DNA end. Per germline, CDR1 LGHNA and CDR2 YNFKEQ. The CDR3 spans 14 residues. This chain's CDR3 is CASSQDPTYSEQYF. The CDR3 nucleotides read TGTGCCAGCAGCCAAGACCCGACCTATTCCGAGCAGTACTTC.

The CDR3 DNA follows: TGTGCCAGCTCACCGGGAACTGGGGCCAACGTCCTGACTTTC. Translating gives CASSPGTGANVLTF. This chain uses TRBV18 with TRBJ2-6, with unresolved D. The length of the CDR3 is 14 residues. CDR1 is KGHSH, CDR2 LQKENI, per germline. V lost 3 bases and J 2 bases, leaving 5 bases between the germline ends. Variable domain in full (rest from reference TRBV18 and TRBJ2-6): NAGVMQNPRHLVRRRGQEARLRCSPMKGHSHVYWYRQLPEEGLKFMVYLQKENIIDESGMPKERFSAEFPKEGPSILRIQQVVRGDSAAYFCASSPGTGANVLTFGAGSRLTVL.

The chain couples TRBV19 to TRBJ1-5; D unclear. The CDR3 consists of 12 residues. V lost 1 base and J 6 bases, leaving 4 bases between the germline ends. In germline, CDR1 is LNHDA, CDR2 SQIVND (reference sequence). The CDR3 nucleotides are TGTGCCAGTAGTATAGGGATTCAGCCCCAGCATTTT. Amino acids: CASSIGIQPQHF.

This chain links TRBV7-2 with TRBJ2-3; TRBD2 might be the D (6 bases). This CDR3 comprises 14 residues. Trimming left V 1 base short and J 2 bases short, with 7 bases between. Germline CDR1 is SGHTA and CDR2 is FQGNSA. DNA of the CDR3: TGTGCCAGCAGCTTAGAGGACTACACAGATACGCAGTATTTT. This translates into CASSLEDYTDTQYF.

The rearrangement joins TRBV7-2 to TRBJ1-5; no reliable D call. Germline V gene lookup returns CDR1 SGHTA and CDR2 FQGNSA. Trimming removed 5 bases at V and 0 bases at J, with 11 bases between. There are 15 residues in the CDR3. The CDR3 spells CASSPSSNSNQPQHF. The CDR3 DNA reads TGTGCCAGCAGCCCTAGTAGTAATAGCAATCAGCCCCAGCATTTT.

This clone was recorded a few times. This rearrangement joins TRBV4-1 to TRBJ1-2; D may be TRBD1 (5 bases). CDR1 is MGHRA, CDR2 YSYEKL, per germline. Between the trimmed V and J ends, which lost 4 bases and 9 bases, there was a span of 12 bases. This CDR3 contains 12 residues. The CDR3 spells CASSRDALSYTF. The CDR3 coding sequence is TGCGCCAGCAGCCGGGACGCACTTAGCTACACCTTC.

The chain is built from TRBV7-6 and TRBJ2-7; D is undetermined. From germline, CDR1 is SGHVS and CDR2 FNYEAQ. This CDR3 region has 14 residues. V was pared by 1 base and J by 5 bases, with 12 bases between. This chain's CDR3 is CASSLGSSNHEQYF. The DNA for the CDR3 is TGTGCCAGCAGCTTAGGTTCTAGTAACCACGAGCAGTACTTC. Using reference TRBV7-6 and TRBJ2-7 for the parts outside the CDR3, the full variable domain is GAGVSQSPRYKVTKRGQDVALRCDPISGHVSLYWYRQALGQGPEFLTYFNYEAQQDKSGLPNDRFSAERPEGSISTLTIQRTEQRDSAMYRCASSLGSSNHEQYFGPGTRLTVT.